The 27 T cell receptor beta chains below come from one sample, sequenced in a study of T cell clonality in common variable immunodeficiency. The protocol was immunoSEQ multiplex PCR, while the TCRdb copy is restricted to in-frame clones and leaves out a portion. The sample yields more than 55,000 clones, without any singletons. Material: peripheral blood mononuclear cells. These receptors were collected from a person aged 18-69 years in good health.

This clone showed up many times. The CDR3 extends 3 residues past the end of the read, so its final part is completed from the germline J gene. The chain uses TRBV5-1 and TRBJ1-6; TRBD1 aligns across 8 bases. Germline CDR1 is SGHRS and CDR2 is YFSETQ. V was pared by 8 bases and J by 10 bases, with 14 bases of the junction left unmatched. The CDR3 runs 15 residues. The CDR3: CASSVDGQGGSPLHF. The CDR3 DNA, read in part, is TGCGCCAGTAGCGTCGACGGACAGGGAGGCTCACCC.

This clone was counted ten times or more. Read data end 3 residues before the CDR3 end; the end is taken from the germline J gene. The V gene is TRBV6-1, the J gene TRBJ1-2; D remains unclear. V lost 1 base and J 6 bases, leaving 6 bases between the germline ends. This CDR3 is 12 amino acids long. The V gene's germline CDR1 is MNHNS and CDR2 SASEGT. The DNA read from the CDR3 is TGTGCCAGCAGTGAAGGCGAGAATGGC. As protein: CASSEGENG. In full, the CDR3 is CASSEGENGYTF.

To note about this clone: The read halts 3 residues ahead of the CDR3 end, with the missing end drawn from the germline J gene. The chain employs TRBV19 and TRBJ1-2; D is perhaps TRBD1 (5 bases). The CDR3 has 13 residues. In germline, CDR1 is LNHDA, CDR2 SQIVND (reference sequence). Here the CDR3 reads CASSMGDYNDYTF. The DNA read from the CDR3 is TGTGCCAGTAGTATGGGGGACTACAATGAC.

Many counts were recorded for this clone. The CDR3 goes on 3 residues after the read ends, and that part is filled in from the germline J gene. The chain employs TRBV28 and TRBJ2-1, with TRBD2 matching 13 bases. J was trimmed by 5 bases and V by 5 bases; bases with no gene match: 12. Germline V gene sequence: CDR1 MDHEN, CDR2 SYDVKM. CDR3 length equals 18 residues. The CDR3 bases that were read are TGTGCCAGCAGTGTTGGGACTAGCGGGGCCAAGGTTAACAATGAG. Its translation: CASSVGTSGAKVNNE. The whole CDR3 sequence is CASSVGTSGAKVNNEQFF. Together with reference TRBV28 and TRBJ2-1, the CDR3 gives the full variable domain: DVKVTQSSRYLVKRTGEKVFLECVQDMDHENMFWYRQDPGLGLRLIYFSYDVKMKEKGDIPEGYSVSREKKERFSLILESASTNQTSMYLCASSVGTSGAKVNNEQFFGPGTRLTVL.

This clone was seen ten or more times. Read sequence stops 3 residues before the CDR3 end, and the germline J gene provides the missing end. The chain uses TRBV18 and TRBJ1-5; a possible D gene is TRBD1 (5 bases). CDR1 is KGHSH and CDR2 is LQKENI in the germline V gene. Trimming removed 2 bases at V and 4 bases at J, with 6 bases between. This CDR3 spans 13 amino acids. The CDR3 bases that were read are TGTGCCAGCTCACCAGGGGGGAATCAGCCC. As protein: CASSPGGNQP. The full-length CDR3 reads as CASSPGGNQPQHF.

This clone has at least ten counts. The observed sequence ends 3 residues before the CDR3 terminus, with the missing tail filled in from the germline J gene. The chain uses TRBV6-2 or TRBV6-3 and TRBJ1-4; weak D call: TRBD1 (5 bases). There are 14 residues in the CDR3. V was clipped by 5 bases and J by 8 bases, with 15 bases between them. CDR1 MNHEY and CDR2 SVGEGT come from the germline V gene. The sequenced CDR3 bases are TGTGCCAGCAGTGCAACAGGTGGATCGGAAAAA. This codes for CASSATGGSEK. The whole CDR3 reads CASSATGGSEKLFF.

The table lists this clone with many counts. Sequencing ends 3 residues short of the CDR3 end; the germline J gene provides the rest. This sequence joins TRBV29-1 and TRBJ1-1, with TRBD1 identical over 7 bases. The CDR3 is made up of 13 amino acids. Germline lookup yields CDR1 SQVTM and CDR2 ANQGSEA. V was pared by 3 bases and J by 4 bases, with 5 bases of the junction left unmatched. The sequenced part of the CDR3 DNA is TGCAGCGTTGAGAGGGGGCCGGGCACTGAA. This codes for CSVERGPGTE. The complete CDR3 sequence is CSVERGPGTEAFF.

This clone came up many times. The read halts 3 residues ahead of the CDR3 end, with the missing end drawn from the germline J gene. The chain combines TRBV6-2 or TRBV6-3 with TRBJ2-3; D not certain. The germline CDR1 and CDR2 sequences are MNHEY and SVGEGT. V shed 5 bases and J shed 1 base, with 10 bases lying between them. The CDR3 contains 14 residues. The part of the CDR3 DNA that was read is TGTGCCAGCAGTGAGACTCTACGCACAGATACG. This sequence encodes CASSETLRTDT. The complete CDR3 reads CASSETLRTDTQYF.

As concerns this clone: The read ends 3 residues before the CDR3 terminus; that terminus is restored from the germline J gene. The rearrangement uses TRBV13 and TRBJ1-2; TRBD1 matches at 8 bases. CDR1 PRHDT and CDR2 FYEKMQ come from the germline V gene (reference sequence). Unmatched junction bases numbered 6, after V lost 5 bases and J lost 7 bases. This CDR3 is 13 amino acids long. The CDR3: CASSGQGGSGYTF. The CDR3 DNA, read in part, is TGTGCCAGCAGCGGACAGGGAGGGTCTGGC.

This clone was seen at least ten times. The read halts 3 residues ahead of the CDR3 end, with the missing end drawn from the germline J gene. This chain connects TRBV18 to TRBJ2-5; D unresolved. V shed 0 bases and J shed 3 bases, with 2 bases lying between them. The CDR3 is made up of 12 amino acids. The germline CDR1 and CDR2 sequences are KGHSH and LQKENI. This CDR3 is CASSPPEETQYF. CDR3 DNA (partial): TGTGCCAGCTCACCACCCGAAGAGACC.

This clone was counted at least ten times. The read stops 3 residues short of the end of the CDR3; the missing end is completed from the germline J gene. Other DNA sequences of this sample code for an identical CDR3. V is TRBV5-1 and J is TRBJ1-2; tentatively, D is TRBD1 (6 bases). This CDR3 is 13 amino acids long. Germline lookup yields CDR1 SGHRS and CDR2 YFSETQ. The CDR3 loop reads CASSLGQGQGYTF. CDR3 DNA, as far as it was read: TGCGCCAGCAGCTTGGGTCAGGGGCAAGGC.

The sample holds many counts of this clone. Relative to the germline gene, one junction end is altered; a read error may explain this. The read gets to within 3 residues of the CDR3 end, and the germline J gene fills in the rest. This sequence joins TRBV20-1 and TRBJ1-5, with 10 bases identical to TRBD1. The germline CDR1 and CDR2 sequences are DFQATT and SNEGSKA (reference sequence). There are 15 residues in the CDR3. The sequenced CDR3 bases are TGCAGTACTAGTCGGGACAGGGGAGGTCATCAGCCC. Amino acid sequence: CSTSRDRGGHQP. The CDR3 in its entirety is CSTSRDRGGHQPQHF.

This clone was counted many times. The read is 3 residues too short to cover the CDR3 end, so that end is filled in from the germline J gene. J is TRBJ2-2 and V is TRBV4-1; no clear D gene. Per the germline V gene, CDR1 is MGHRA and CDR2 is YSYEKL. V lost 4 bases and J lost 0, with 9 bases in between. The CDR3 is 15 amino acids. The CDR3 region is CASSPMSANTGELFF. Partial CDR3 DNA: TGCGCCAGCAGCCCTATGAGCGCGAACACCGGGGAG.

This clone showed up many times. The CDR3 is cut off 3 residues early in the read; its end comes from the germline J gene. The gene calls are TRBV5-6 and TRBJ2-1, with TRBD2 matching over 12 bases. Germline V gene lookup returns CDR1 SGHDT and CDR2 YYEEEE. Unmatched junction bases numbered 3, after V lost 4 bases and J lost 4 bases. CDR3 length: 15 amino acids. The CDR3 reads CASSEGLAGYNEQFF. The sequenced part of the CDR3 DNA is TGTGCCAGCAGCGAGGGACTAGCGGGTTACAATGAG.

In this sample, this clone turned up many times. The read is 3 residues too short to cover the CDR3 end, so that end is filled in from the germline J gene. The V gene is TRBV13, the J gene TRBJ2-2; 7 bases are shared with TRBD2. The CDR3 runs to 15 residues. J was trimmed by 0 bases and V by 5 bases; bases with no gene match: 3. CDR1 and CDR2 from the germline V gene are PRHDT and FYEKMQ (reference sequence). CDR3 protein: CASSPGLPNTGELFF. The CDR3 DNA, read in part, is TGTGCCAGCAGCCCGGGACTACCGAACACCGGGGAG.

This clone was picked up many times. The missing CDR3 end, 3 residues past where the read stops, is filled in from the germline J gene. The chain is built from TRBV19 and TRBJ2-3, with 7 bases lining up with TRBD2. The germline V gene encodes CDR1 LNHDA and CDR2 SQIVND (reference sequence). After removal of 6 bases from V and 0 bases from J, the junction contained 6 bases not matched to a gene. CDR3 length: 15 residues. The CDR3 here is CASSVTSESTDTQYF. CDR3 bases read: TGTGCCAGTAGCGTTACTAGCGAGAGCACAGATACG.

This clone was picked up a small number of times. The read finishes 3 residues shy of the CDR3 end, and the germline J gene is used to complete it. The chain uses TRBV19 and TRBJ1-1; the D gene is possibly TRBD1 (6 bases). Germline CDR1 LNHDA, CDR2 SQIVND (reference sequence). This CDR3 contains 14 residues. CDR3 loop: CASSIDGNRDIAFF. The CDR3 bases that were read are TGTGCCAGTAGTATAGATGGGAACCGGGACATA.

This clone appeared many times. Sequencing ends 3 residues short of the CDR3 end; the germline J gene provides the rest. V usage is TRBV2 and J usage is TRBJ2-3; 9 bases align to TRBD2. Germline loops: CDR1 SNHLY, CDR2 FYNNEI. J gave up 2 bases and V 3 bases, and 3 bases lay outside the gene matches. This CDR3 has 15 residues. The CDR3: CASSDSSGDTDTQYF. The sequenced part of the CDR3 DNA is TGTGCCAGCAGTGATTCTAGCGGGGACACAGATACG.

A note on this clone: Read coverage stops 3 residues before the CDR3 terminus; the germline J gene supplies the remainder. The V and J genes are TRBV10-2 and TRBJ2-7; 9 bases map to TRBD2. CDR3 length: 16 amino acids. Germline lookup yields CDR1 WSHSY and CDR2 SAAADI. V lost 7 bases to trimming and J lost 5 bases; unmatched junction nucleotides: 15. The part of the CDR3 DNA that was read is TGCGCCAGCAAGGAGGGAGTAGCGGGAGATGGGAACGAG. It translates to CASKEGVAGDGNE. The entire CDR3 is CASKEGVAGDGNEQYF.

This clone was seen ten or more times. CDR3 protein: CASSYQGTPYEQYF. The CDR3 DNA, read in part, is TGTGCCAGCAGTTATCAGGGGACACCCTACGAG. The chain carries TRBV28 and TRBJ2-7; D perhaps matches TRBD1 (6 bases). The read ends 3 residues shy of where the CDR3 ends; the end is completed using the germline J gene. Germline CDR1 and CDR2: MDHEN and SYDVKM. The V end lost 4 bases, the J end lost 2 bases, and 12 bases lay between the germline ends. The CDR3 contains 14 residues.

The table lists this clone with a few counts. A far larger clone is one nucleotide away, so this likely arose from a read error. The read terminates 3 residues ahead of where the CDR3 ends, so the germline J gene completes it. The chain carries TRBV19 and TRBJ2-3; the match to TRBD2 covers 10 bases. Germline assignment: CDR1 LNHDA and CDR2 SQIVND (reference sequence). This CDR3 contains 15 residues. Incomplete CDR3 DNA: TGTGCCAGCAGTGCTAGCGGGGGCCGCCAAGAGACG. Protein: CASSASGGRQET. The whole CDR3 protein is CASSASGGRQETQYF.

The sample holds many counts of this clone. The DNA ends 3 residues before the CDR3 does, and the rest of the CDR3 is filled in from the germline J gene. The chain employs TRBV29-1 and TRBJ2-7; D is possibly TRBD1 (6 bases). The CDR3 sequence is 14 residues long. The V gene lost 4 bases and the J gene lost 3 bases, with 16 bases spanning the gap. Germline V CDR1 and CDR2: SQVTM, ANQGSEA. CDR3 sequence: CSVAPLGAVYEQYF. CDR3 DNA (partial): TGCAGCGTTGCCCCCCTGGGGGCGGTCTACGAG.

As concerns this clone: The read falls 3 residues short of the CDR3 end, and the missing part is taken from the germline J gene. The chain is built from TRBV30 and TRBJ1-1; D remains unclear. Germline V gene sequence: CDR1 GTSNPN, CDR2 SVGIG (reference sequence). This CDR3 contains 16 residues. The covered CDR3 bases are TGTGCCTGGAGTCCTCCCCCTGGAGGGCCAACCTACGAG. Translating gives CAWSPPPGGPTYE. The CDR3 as a whole reads CAWSPPPGGPTYEAFF.

The table lists this clone with many counts. The read finishes 3 residues shy of the CDR3 end, and the germline J gene is used to complete it. The genes are TRBV20-1 and TRBJ2-5; D unresolved. The germline V and J ends were trimmed by 3 bases and 1 base, with 6 bases remaining between them. Per germline, CDR1 DFQATT and CDR2 SNEGSKA (reference sequence). The CDR3 is made up of 12 amino acids. CDR3: CSARAVQETQYF. Incomplete CDR3 DNA: TGCAGTGCTAGGGCAGTCCAAGAGACC.

This clone has ten or more counts. The read terminates 3 residues before the CDR3 end, so the remaining end is supplied by the germline J gene. V gene TRBV3-1 (or the pseudogene TRBV3-2) combines with J gene TRBJ2-2, with a tentative D call TRBD1 (5 bases). The germline V and J ends were trimmed by 4 bases and 2 bases, with 17 bases remaining between them. Germline V gene sequence: CDR1 LGHDT, CDR2 YNNKEL (reference sequence). CDR3 length equals 17 residues. CDR3 loop: CASSLRLQASNTGELFF. The CDR3 bases that were read are TGTGCCAGCAGCCTACGCCTACAGGCTTCTAACACCGGGGAG.

This clone has at least ten counts. The CDR3 is CASSLGGQGTDTQYF. Incomplete CDR3 DNA: TGTGCCAGCAGCTTGGGAGGACAGGGCACAGATACG. The chain links TRBV5-5 to TRBJ2-3, with 7 bases that match TRBD1. From the germline J gene comes the end of the CDR3, since the read stops 3 residues before it. The CDR3 has 15 residues. From germline, CDR1 is SGHKS and CDR2 YYEKEE (reference sequence). V lost 0 bases to trimming and J lost 1 base; unmatched junction nucleotides: 2.

This clone was counted at least ten times. The CDR3 end is not reached by the read, which stops 3 residues before it; the germline J gene fills it in. The chain links TRBV18 to TRBJ1-2; a possible D gene is TRBD1 (6 bases). Germline CDR1 KGHSH, CDR2 LQKENI. The CDR3 runs to 14 residues. Trimming took 8 bases from V and 4 from J, leaving 17 bases between them. CDR3 amino acids: CASPPRGGIYGYTF. The sequenced part of the CDR3 DNA is TGTGCCAGCCCCCCCCGCGGGGGCATCTATGGC.